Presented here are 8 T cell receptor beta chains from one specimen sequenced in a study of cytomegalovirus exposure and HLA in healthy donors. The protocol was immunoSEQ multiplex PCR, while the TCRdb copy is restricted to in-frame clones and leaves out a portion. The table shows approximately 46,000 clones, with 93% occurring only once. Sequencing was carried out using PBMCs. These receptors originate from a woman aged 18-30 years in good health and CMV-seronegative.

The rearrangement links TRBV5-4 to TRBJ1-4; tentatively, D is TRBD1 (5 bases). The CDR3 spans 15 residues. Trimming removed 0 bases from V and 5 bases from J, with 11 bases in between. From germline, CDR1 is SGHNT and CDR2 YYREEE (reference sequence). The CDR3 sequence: CASSLGAGLNEKLFF. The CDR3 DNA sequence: TGTGCCAGCAGCTTGGGGGCAGGGTTAAATGAAAAACTGTTTTTT.

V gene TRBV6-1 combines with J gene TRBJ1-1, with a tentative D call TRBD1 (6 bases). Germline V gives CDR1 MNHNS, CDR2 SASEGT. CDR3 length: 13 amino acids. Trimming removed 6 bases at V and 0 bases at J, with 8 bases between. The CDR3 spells CASSWTVNTEAFF. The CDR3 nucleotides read TGTGCCAGCAGCTGGACAGTGAACACTGAAGCTTTCTTT.

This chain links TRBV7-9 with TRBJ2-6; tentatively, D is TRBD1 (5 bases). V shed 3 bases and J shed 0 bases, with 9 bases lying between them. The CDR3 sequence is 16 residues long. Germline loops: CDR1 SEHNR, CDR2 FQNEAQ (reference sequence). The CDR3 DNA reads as TGTGCCAGCAGCTTGACAGAGATCTCTGGGGCCAACGTCCTGACTTTC. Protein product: CASSLTEISGANVLTF.

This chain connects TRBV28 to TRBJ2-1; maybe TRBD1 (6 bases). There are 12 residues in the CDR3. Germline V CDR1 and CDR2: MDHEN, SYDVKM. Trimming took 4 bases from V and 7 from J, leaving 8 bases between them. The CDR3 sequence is CASSSQGNEQFF. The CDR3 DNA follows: TGTGCCAGCAGTTCACAGGGAAATGAGCAGTTCTTC. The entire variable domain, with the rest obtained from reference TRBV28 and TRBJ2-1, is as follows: DVKVTQSSRYLVKRTGEKVFLECVQDMDHENMFWYRQDPGLGLRLIYFSYDVKMKEKGDIPEGYSVSREKKERFSLILESASTNQTSMYLCASSSQGNEQFFGPGTRLTVL.

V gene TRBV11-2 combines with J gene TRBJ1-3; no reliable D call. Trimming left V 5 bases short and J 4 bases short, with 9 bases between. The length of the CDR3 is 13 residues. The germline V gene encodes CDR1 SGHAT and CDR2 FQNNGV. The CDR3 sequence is CASSPLVGNTIYF. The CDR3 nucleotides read TGTGCCAGCAGCCCCTTAGTGGGAAACACCATATATTTT.

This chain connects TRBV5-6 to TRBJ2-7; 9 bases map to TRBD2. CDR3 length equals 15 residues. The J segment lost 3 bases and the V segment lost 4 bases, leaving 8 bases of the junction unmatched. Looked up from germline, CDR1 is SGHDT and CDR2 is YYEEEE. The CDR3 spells CASSSSGSGGYEQYF. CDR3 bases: TGTGCCAGCAGCAGTAGCGGGAGCGGGGGCTACGAGCAGTACTTC.

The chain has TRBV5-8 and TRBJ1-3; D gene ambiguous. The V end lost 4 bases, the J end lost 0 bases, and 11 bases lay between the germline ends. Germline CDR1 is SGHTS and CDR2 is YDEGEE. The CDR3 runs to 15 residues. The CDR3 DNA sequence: TGTGCCAGCAGCCCGAACGGGTACTCTGGAAACACCATATATTTT. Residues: CASSPNGYSGNTIYF.

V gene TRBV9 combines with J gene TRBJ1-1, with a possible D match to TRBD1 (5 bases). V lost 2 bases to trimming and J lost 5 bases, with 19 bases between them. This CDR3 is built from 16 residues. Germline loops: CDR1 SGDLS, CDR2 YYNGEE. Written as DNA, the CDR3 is TGTGCCAGCAGCGTCTCCGGGGGGAGGGATAGGACTGAAGCTTTCTTT. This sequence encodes CASSVSGGRDRTEAFF.